This T cell receptor (beta chain) was obtained from a study of blood T cells in healthy people across ages. Points from the study as a whole: A strong correlation between TCR beta diversity and naive T cell percentage was seen.

A word on this clonotype: No antigen is known for it.

Combining a sample-barcoded 5' primer with a J-beta primer mix, a second PCR ran for roughly 7 to 11 cycles. Using its own MiXCR run on the 5' RACE reads, TCRdb lists one record per CDR3 protein. The data show over 750,000 distinct CDR3 sequences, with just under 25% seen just once and more than 8.5% held by the top ten. Germline CDR1 is SGHAT and CDR2 is FQNNGV. Trimming left V 0 bases short and J 1 base short, with 10 bases between. The CDR3 runs 16 residues. The sample was also reused in another study, on T cells of mothers and their children. Per that study: Nine systemically healthy Caucasian donors: three mothers, six children.

This clonotype was obtained from a boy younger than 18 in good health. This sequence joins TRBV11-2 and TRBJ1-3; D uncertain. The sample taken for sequencing was blood. In DNA, the CDR3 is TGTGCCAGCAGCTTAGATCGGATCTCTTCTGGAAACACCATATATTTT. Translated, it gives CASSLDRISSGNTIYF.